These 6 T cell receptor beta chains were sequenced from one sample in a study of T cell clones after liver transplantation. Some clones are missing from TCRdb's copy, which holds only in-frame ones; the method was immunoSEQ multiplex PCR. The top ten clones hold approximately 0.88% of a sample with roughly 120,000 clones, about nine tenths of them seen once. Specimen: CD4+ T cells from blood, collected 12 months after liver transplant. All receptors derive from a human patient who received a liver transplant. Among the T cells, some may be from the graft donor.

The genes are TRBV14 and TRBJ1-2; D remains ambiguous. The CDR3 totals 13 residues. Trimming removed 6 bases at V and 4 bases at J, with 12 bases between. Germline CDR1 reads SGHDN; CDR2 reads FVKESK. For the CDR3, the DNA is TGTGCCAGCAGTCGACAAAACCTCTATGGCTACACCTTC. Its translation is CASSRQNLYGYTF.

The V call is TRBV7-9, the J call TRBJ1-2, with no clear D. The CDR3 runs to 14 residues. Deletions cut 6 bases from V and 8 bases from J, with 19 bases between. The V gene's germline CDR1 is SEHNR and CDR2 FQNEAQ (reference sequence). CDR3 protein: CASREMGVQGGYTF. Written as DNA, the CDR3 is TGTGCCAGCAGGGAAATGGGCGTACAAGGAGGCTACACCTTC.

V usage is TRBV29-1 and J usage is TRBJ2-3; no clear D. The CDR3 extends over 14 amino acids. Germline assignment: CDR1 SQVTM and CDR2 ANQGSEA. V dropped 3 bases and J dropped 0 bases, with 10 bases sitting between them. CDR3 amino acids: CSVDGAVSTDTQYF. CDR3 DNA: TGCAGCGTTGACGGAGCCGTCAGCACAGATACGCAGTATTTT.

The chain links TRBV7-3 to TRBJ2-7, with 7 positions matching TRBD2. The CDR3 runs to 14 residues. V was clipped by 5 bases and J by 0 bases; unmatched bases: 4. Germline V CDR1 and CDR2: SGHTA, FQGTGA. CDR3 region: CASSPRDYSYEQYF. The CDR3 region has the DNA TGTGCCAGCAGCCCCCGGGACTACTCCTACGAGCAGTACTTC.

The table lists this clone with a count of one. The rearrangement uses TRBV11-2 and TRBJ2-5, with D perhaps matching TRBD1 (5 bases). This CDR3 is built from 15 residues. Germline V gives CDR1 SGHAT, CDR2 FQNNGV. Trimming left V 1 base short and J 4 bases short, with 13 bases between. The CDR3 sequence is CASSLGATEVETQYF. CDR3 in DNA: TGTGCCAGCAGCTTAGGTGCGACAGAAGTAGAGACCCAGTACTTC.

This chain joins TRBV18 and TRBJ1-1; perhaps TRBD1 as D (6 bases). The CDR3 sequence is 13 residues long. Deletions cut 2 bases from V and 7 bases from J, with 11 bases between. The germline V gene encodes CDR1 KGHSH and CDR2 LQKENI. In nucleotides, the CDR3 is TGTGCCAGCTCACCATTGTCGGACAGTGAAGCTTTCTTT. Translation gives CASSPLSDSEAFF. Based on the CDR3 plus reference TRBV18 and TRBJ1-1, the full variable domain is NAGVMQNPRHLVRRRGQEARLRCSPMKGHSHVYWYRQLPEEGLKFMVYLQKENIIDESGMPKERFSAEFPKEGPSILRIQQVVRGDSAAYFCASSPLSDSEAFFGQGTRLTVV.